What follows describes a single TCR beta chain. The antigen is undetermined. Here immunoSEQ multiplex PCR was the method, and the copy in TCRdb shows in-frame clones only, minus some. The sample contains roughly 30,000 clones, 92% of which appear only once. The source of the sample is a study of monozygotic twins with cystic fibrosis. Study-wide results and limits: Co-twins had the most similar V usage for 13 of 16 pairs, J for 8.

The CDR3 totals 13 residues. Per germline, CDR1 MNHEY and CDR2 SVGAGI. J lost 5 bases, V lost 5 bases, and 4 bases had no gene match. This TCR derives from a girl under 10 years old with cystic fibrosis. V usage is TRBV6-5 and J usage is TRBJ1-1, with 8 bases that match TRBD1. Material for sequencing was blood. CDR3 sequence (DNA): TGTGCCAGCAGTCCAACAGGGGGGACTGAAGCTTTCTTT. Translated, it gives CASSPTGGTEAFF.